The T cell receptor (beta chain) under discussion was sequenced for a study of T cells in Graves' hyperthyroidism and ophthalmopathy. PBMCs were sourced from more than 7.5 ml fresh peripheral blood. Authors of the study amplified TCR beta CDR3 regions from RNA transcripts. An initial round of RT-PCR targeting the TCR CDR3 relied on the HTBI primer set. MiXCR, applied by TCRdb to the multiplex PCR reads, yields one record per CDR3 protein. The repertoire has fewer than 650,000 distinct CDR3 sequences, approximately 15% of them found once; the top ten carry 5.8%. The germline gives CDR1 DFQATT, CDR2 SNEGSKA (reference sequence). The germline V and J ends were trimmed by 3 bases and 6 bases, with 15 bases remaining between them. This CDR3 spans 14 amino acids. This clonotype has at least ten counts. Its antigen is undetermined. Study findings and constraints: The model anticipated ophthalmopathy a median about six months pre-onset.

The source is a woman in her 30s with Graves' hyperthyroidism that later progressed to Graves' ophthalmopathy. V gene TRBV20-1 combines with J gene TRBJ2-1; D is perhaps TRBD2 (5 bases). The sample comprised blood. CDR3 bases: TGCAGTGCTAGGTTAGAGAGCGGTTCCAATGAGCAGTTCTTC. This translates into CSARLESGSNEQFF.